This TCR beta chain is from a study of identical twins. This clonotype was seen only a few times. Its antigen remains unknown. Overall study findings and caveats: Low generation-probability sequences were in excess among twin-shared out-of-frame alpha sequences.

Germline values: CDR1 KGHSH, CDR2 LQKENI. V was pared by 3 bases and J by 5 bases, with 13 bases between. This CDR3 is 14 amino acids long. TCRdb re-called the 5' RACE reads with MiXCR, one entry per CDR3 protein. Among about 530,000 distinct CDR3 sequences, under 25% were seen once, and the ten largest hold around 0.47%. These same records also appear under a second study, on yellow fever vaccine responses in identical twins. From that second work: Reports say the vaccine T cell response in twins looked partly convergent and partly personalized.

This sequence was found in a woman between 18 and 30 years old in good health. The V call is TRBV18, the J call TRBJ2-5, with D perhaps TRBD1 (6 bases). Sample: CD4+ T cells sorted from blood. The CDR3 nucleotides read TGTGCCAGCTCACCCCGGGACACTTGGGAGACCCAGTACTTC. Protein sequence: CASSPRDTWETQYF.